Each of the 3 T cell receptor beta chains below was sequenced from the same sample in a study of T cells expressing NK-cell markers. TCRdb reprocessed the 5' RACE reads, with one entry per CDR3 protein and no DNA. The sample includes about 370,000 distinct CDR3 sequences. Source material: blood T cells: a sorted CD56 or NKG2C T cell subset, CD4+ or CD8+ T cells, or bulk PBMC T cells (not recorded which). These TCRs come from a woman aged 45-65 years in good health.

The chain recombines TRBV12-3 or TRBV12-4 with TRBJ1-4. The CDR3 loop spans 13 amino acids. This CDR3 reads CASRGEDNEKLFF.

CDR3 residues: CASTYGRSSYNEQFF. The V and J genes are TRBV6-5 and TRBJ2-1. CDR3 length: 15 residues. CDR1 is MNHEY and CDR2 is SVGAGI in the germline V gene.

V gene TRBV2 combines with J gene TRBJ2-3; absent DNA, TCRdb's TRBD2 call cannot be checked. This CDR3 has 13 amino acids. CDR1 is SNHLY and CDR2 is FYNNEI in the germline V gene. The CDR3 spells CASRAGVGDTQYF.